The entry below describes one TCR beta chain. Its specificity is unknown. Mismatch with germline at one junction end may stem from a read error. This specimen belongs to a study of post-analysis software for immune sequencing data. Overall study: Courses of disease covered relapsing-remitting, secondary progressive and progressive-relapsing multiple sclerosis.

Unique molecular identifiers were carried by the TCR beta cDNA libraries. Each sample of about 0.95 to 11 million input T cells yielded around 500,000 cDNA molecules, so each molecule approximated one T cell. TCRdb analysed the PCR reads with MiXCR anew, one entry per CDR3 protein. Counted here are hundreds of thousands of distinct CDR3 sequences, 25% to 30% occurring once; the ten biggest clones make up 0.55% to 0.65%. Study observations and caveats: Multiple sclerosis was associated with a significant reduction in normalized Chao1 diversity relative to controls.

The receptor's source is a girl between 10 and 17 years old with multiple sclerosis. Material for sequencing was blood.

Written as DNA, the CDR3 is TGCAGTGCTAGAGCAGGGGCGGGGACCTACAATGAGCAGGTCTTC. Its translation is CSARAGAGTYNEQVF. The V call is TRBV20-1, the J call TRBJ2-1; D possibly uses TRBD1 or TRBD2 (6 bases each). Germline CDR1 and CDR2: DFQATT and SNEGSKA (reference sequence). This CDR3 region has 15 residues.